This TCR beta chain comes out of a study of CD8 T cells in Susac syndrome. Regarding the study as a whole: The study's TCR sequencing and HLA analysis covered a relatively small number of individuals, and the study acknowledged this.

Reverse transcription of roughly 0.45 to 1 ug RNA used random hexamers. The TCR beta CDR3 was amplified by immunoSEQ multiplex PCR across 54 Vbeta, 13 Jbeta. TCRdb ran MiXCR on the immunoSEQ multiplex PCR reads and lists one entry per CDR3 protein. The sample has approximately 26,000 distinct CDR3 sequences; less than 95% are singletons. CD8+ and CD4+ T cells circulating in blood were sequenced for TCR beta. TEMRA cells were FACS-enriched, unlike CD8+ and CD4+ T cells, which were negatively isolated. For this clonotype: Its antigen is unidentified.

V gave up 2 bases and J gave up 2 bases, with 12 bases separating them. This CDR3 has 15 amino acids. Germline-derived CDR1 and CDR2 are MNHEY and SMNVEV (reference sequence). The chain combines TRBV27 with TRBJ1-2; D gene ambiguous. The source is a human donor in good health. The specimen sequenced was CD8+ T cells from PBMCs. CDR3 sequence reads: CASSLIGGSNYGYTF. The DNA for the CDR3 is TGTGCCAGCAGTTTAATAGGAGGGTCGAACTATGGCTACACCTTC.